These T cell receptor beta chains were read from a single sample in a study of CD8+CD57+ T cells in acquired aplastic anemia. MiXCR, applied by TCRdb to the reads, yields one record per CDR3 protein. The profile shows around 21,000 distinct CDR3 sequences, 40% of them singletons. Sequenced sample: CD8+CD57+ T cells sorted from PBMCs. All receptors come from a human donor with aplastic anemia. The CDR3 runs from the conserved cysteine through the conserved F or W. Each record gives: J gene, V gene, clone size, CDR3 protein. Size tells how often a clone was seen (once, few, many) or the class of an expanded clone, and some rows leave it out.

j_call: TRBJ2-5
v_call: TRBV2
clone_size: .
cdr3_aa: CASRNTPGTRETQYF

j_call: TRBJ2-7
v_call: TRBV7-2
clone_size: .
cdr3_aa: CASSLMGGPYEQYF

j_call: TRBJ2-7
v_call: TRBV24-1
clone_size: few
cdr3_aa: CAITSGSSYEQYF

j_call: TRBJ1-1
v_call: TRBV2
clone_size: .
cdr3_aa: CASTSGTGNTEAFF

j_call: TRBJ2-7
v_call: TRBV6-6
clone_size: few
cdr3_aa: CASSYRQGDEQYF

j_call: TRBJ2-5
v_call: TRBV6-6
clone_size: .
cdr3_aa: CASSVSAGGGAETQYF

j_call: TRBJ1-1
v_call: TRBV5-1
clone_size: few
cdr3_aa: CASSLVAGRQNTEAFF

j_call: TRBJ2-7
v_call: TRBV3-1
clone_size: .
cdr3_aa: CASSQVSGYEQYF

j_call: TRBJ2-5
v_call: TRBV7-3
clone_size: few
cdr3_aa: CASSLNREETQYF

j_call: TRBJ2-5
v_call: TRBV5-4
clone_size: once
cdr3_aa: CASSQIGTGVGEQYF

j_call: TRBJ2-3
v_call: TRBV12-3/TRBV12-4
clone_size: .
cdr3_aa: CASSDSASGGADTQYF

j_call: TRBJ2-7
v_call: TRBV5-5
clone_size: .
cdr3_aa: CASSLGAGFGGQYF

j_call: TRBJ1-2
v_call: TRBV24-1
clone_size: .
cdr3_aa: CATSDTDFSGYTF

j_call: TRBJ2-1
v_call: TRBV20-1
clone_size: .
cdr3_aa: CSARTDYFTEQFF

j_call: TRBJ1-5
v_call: TRBV4-1
clone_size: .
cdr3_aa: CASSQWSRGRGGDQPQHF

j_call: TRBJ2-2
v_call: TRBV20-1
clone_size: .
cdr3_aa: CSARDRDTGTGELFF

j_call: TRBJ2-2
v_call: TRBV19
clone_size: many
cdr3_aa: CASSIGAREGELFF

j_call: TRBJ2-2
v_call: TRBV12-3/TRBV12-4
clone_size: few
cdr3_aa: CASSLTQGTGELFF

j_call: TRBJ1-5
v_call: TRBV28
clone_size: .
cdr3_aa: CASSTNRLNSNQPQHF

j_call: .
v_call: TRBV15
clone_size: .
cdr3_aa: CATSRSRVVRGSYEQFF

j_call: TRBJ2-3
v_call: TRBV7-9
clone_size: .
cdr3_aa: CASSFTVVVTQYF

j_call: TRBJ2-3
v_call: TRBV6-6
clone_size: .
cdr3_aa: CASSSSGDTQYF

j_call: TRBJ2-7
v_call: TRBV5-5
clone_size: medium-sized
cdr3_aa: CASSLVPGTVYEQYF

j_call: TRBJ1-1
v_call: TRBV2
clone_size: .
cdr3_aa: CATTGGLNTEAFF

j_call: TRBJ2-2
v_call: TRBV6-4
clone_size: .
cdr3_aa: CASSELAGSHTGELLF

j_call: TRBJ2-7
v_call: TRBV19
clone_size: .
cdr3_aa: CASSIGQARYEQYF

j_call: TRBJ2-7
v_call: TRBV15
clone_size: few
cdr3_aa: CATSRGTGGSYEQYF

j_call: TRBJ2-3
v_call: TRBV6-4
clone_size: many
cdr3_aa: CASSDSTGGGTDTQYF

j_call: TRBJ2-3
v_call: TRBV7-9
clone_size: .
cdr3_aa: CASSPRLAGGRGDTQYF

j_call: TRBJ1-5
v_call: TRBV15
clone_size: .
cdr3_aa: CATSRTGDEGNQPQHF

j_call: TRBJ2-1
v_call: TRBV6-1
clone_size: .
cdr3_aa: CASRRGQGDSYNEQFF

j_call: TRBJ2-4
v_call: TRBV7-8
clone_size: .
cdr3_aa: CASSLGTVKNIQYF

j_call: TRBJ2-3
v_call: TRBV2
clone_size: once
cdr3_aa: CTSSGSQGAVADTQYF

j_call: TRBJ2-7
v_call: TRBV11-2
clone_size: .
cdr3_aa: CASSLDRDNSYEQYF

j_call: TRBJ2-1
v_call: TRBV24-1
clone_size: few
cdr3_aa: CATSDPGTGGNDEQFF

j_call: TRBJ2-7
v_call: TRBV5-6
clone_size: .
cdr3_aa: CASSETRLYEQYF

j_call: TRBJ2-1
v_call: TRBV2
clone_size: .
cdr3_aa: CASSPVPSGGALYNEQFF

j_call: TRBJ1-2
v_call: TRBV20-1
clone_size: .
cdr3_aa: CSARPGGDLYGYTF

j_call: TRBJ2-3
v_call: TRBV20-1
clone_size: .
cdr3_aa: CSARDPPVRGTGGADTQYF

j_call: TRBJ2-3
v_call: TRBV6-1
clone_size: few
cdr3_aa: CASRGLAGGPDTQYF

j_call: TRBJ2-1
v_call: TRBV6-4
clone_size: many
cdr3_aa: CASSDGVAGGIDEQFF

j_call: TRBJ1-6
v_call: TRBV6-4
clone_size: .
cdr3_aa: CASSDRDNSPLHF

j_call: TRBJ2-7
v_call: TRBV7-9
clone_size: .
cdr3_aa: CASSSNREKKTSYEQYF

j_call: TRBJ2-7
v_call: TRBV6-6
clone_size: few
cdr3_aa: CASRGGAYEQYF

j_call: TRBJ2-7
v_call: TRBV12-3/TRBV12-4
clone_size: medium-sized
cdr3_aa: CASSFLGEQYF

j_call: TRBJ2-2
v_call: TRBV7-9
clone_size: few
cdr3_aa: CASSGRYPGELFF

j_call: TRBJ2-1
v_call: TRBV3-1
clone_size: .
cdr3_aa: CASSHLYNEQFF

j_call: TRBJ2-2
v_call: TRBV25-1
clone_size: few
cdr3_aa: CASSASSGGYTGELFF

j_call: TRBJ2-7
v_call: TRBV29-1
clone_size: few
cdr3_aa: CSAKGDRGGEQYF

j_call: TRBJ2-7
v_call: TRBV12-3/TRBV12-4
clone_size: many
cdr3_aa: CASSLADSKLREQYF

j_call: TRBJ1-5
v_call: TRBV12-3/TRBV12-4
clone_size: .
cdr3_aa: CASRDRESQPQHF

j_call: TRBJ1-1
v_call: TRBV12-3/TRBV12-4
clone_size: many
cdr3_aa: CASSLRRASLPEAFF

j_call: TRBJ1-1
v_call: TRBV6-1
clone_size: .
cdr3_aa: CASSLYAPRFNTEAFF

j_call: TRBJ1-5
v_call: TRBV11-3
clone_size: .
cdr3_aa: CASSLSSGQPQHF

j_call: TRBJ2-3
v_call: TRBV6-5
clone_size: .
cdr3_aa: CASSGGRTDTQYF